Listed below are T cell receptor beta chains from one sample, sequenced in a study of blood T cell repertoires in COVID-19. The repertoire was sequenced with immunoSEQ multiplex PCR; TCRdb's copy has only in-frame clones and lacks some. The sample carries 55,000 to 80,000 clones, about 83% recorded once. Source material: peripheral blood. The receptors derive from a human donor in a cohort sampled during active COVID-19. Each CDR3 is given with its conserved first and last residue. The order of the fields is CDR3 DNA, CDR3 protein, D gene, V gene, J gene, clone size. The D gene is left open where the match is weak. Part of the rows lack a size; the others show once, few, many or a class for expanded clones.

CDR3nt: TGTGCCAGCAGTGCCGACAGGGTAGAGACCCAGTACTTC
CDR3aa: CASSADRVETQYF
d_gene: TRBD1
v_gene: TRBV2
j_gene: TRBJ2-5
abundance: few

CDR3nt: TGTGCCAGTAAGGACAGCCCTAATTCACCCCTCCACTTT
CDR3aa: CASKDSPNSPLHF
d_gene: NA
v_gene: TRBV19
j_gene: TRBJ1-6
abundance: few

CDR3nt: TGTGCCAGCAGCTTAGTAGCGGGAGGACTTAGTGAGCAGTTCTTC
CDR3aa: CASSLVAGGLSEQFF
d_gene: TRBD2
v_gene: TRBV11-2
j_gene: TRBJ2-1
abundance: NA

CDR3nt: TGCGCCAGCAGCGAACCGGGACAGAGCACTGAAGCTTTCTTT
CDR3aa: CASSEPGQSTEAFF
d_gene: TRBD1
v_gene: TRBV5-1
j_gene: TRBJ1-1
abundance: NA

CDR3nt: TGTGCCAGCACCCGGGACAGGCGTTGGGAGCAGTACTTC
CDR3aa: CASTRDRRWEQYF
d_gene: TRBD1
v_gene: TRBV5-6
j_gene: TRBJ2-7
abundance: NA

CDR3nt: TGTGCCAGCAGCTACACCGGCGGGGAGACCCAGTACTTC
CDR3aa: CASSYTGGETQYF
d_gene: NA
v_gene: TRBV7-9
j_gene: TRBJ2-5
abundance: once

CDR3nt: TGCGCCAGCAGTCCCGGGACAGGGGGCGGGAACTATGGCTACACCTTC
CDR3aa: CASSPGTGGGNYGYTF
d_gene: TRBD1
v_gene: TRBV5-1
j_gene: TRBJ1-2
abundance: NA

CDR3nt: TGTGCCAGCAGCTCAAACACAGGGGGCACTGAAGCTTTCTTT
CDR3aa: CASSSNTGGTEAFF
d_gene: TRBD1
v_gene: TRBV11-2
j_gene: TRBJ1-1
abundance: NA

CDR3nt: TGCGCCAGCAGCCAAGAATGGAGCGGGTACAATGAGCAGTTCTTC
CDR3aa: CASSQEWSGYNEQFF
d_gene: NA
v_gene: TRBV4-1
j_gene: TRBJ2-1
abundance: NA

CDR3nt: TGTGCCAGCAGCTTAGGGGCAGGGAAGGGGGAAAAACTGTTTTTT
CDR3aa: CASSLGAGKGEKLFF
d_gene: NA
v_gene: TRBV7-6
j_gene: TRBJ1-4
abundance: NA

CDR3nt: TGTGCCAGTAGTATAGACCACGTAGCGGGAGGGCGAGTAGGATCCTACAATGAGCAGTTCTTC
CDR3aa: CASSIDHVAGGRVGSYNEQFF
d_gene: TRBD2
v_gene: TRBV19
j_gene: TRBJ2-1
abundance: once

CDR3nt: TGCGCCAGCAAATTGGGGGGAGGGCCAACAGATACGCAGTATTTT
CDR3aa: CASKLGGGPTDTQYF
d_gene: TRBD2
v_gene: TRBV5-1
j_gene: TRBJ2-3
abundance: NA

CDR3nt: TGTGCCAGCAGTTTCGGAGGGAGACAAGAGACCCAGTACTTC
CDR3aa: CASSFGGRQETQYF
d_gene: NA
v_gene: TRBV6-5
j_gene: TRBJ2-5
abundance: NA

CDR3nt: TGTGCCAGCAGCCCGGGAGGGGCGCTGACCGGGGAGCTGTTTTTT
CDR3aa: CASSPGGALTGELFF
d_gene: TRBD2
v_gene: TRBV5-4
j_gene: TRBJ2-2
abundance: NA

CDR3nt: TGCGCCAGCAGCTTTCAGCGAGGGGAGACCCAGTACTTC
CDR3aa: CASSFQRGETQYF
d_gene: NA
v_gene: TRBV5-1
j_gene: TRBJ2-5
abundance: NA

CDR3nt: TGTGCCAGCAGCTTAGGGGCAGGGGGCAACTATGGCTACACCTTC
CDR3aa: CASSLGAGGNYGYTF
d_gene: TRBD1
v_gene: TRBV7-6
j_gene: TRBJ1-2
abundance: NA

CDR3nt: TGCGCCAGCAGCCTCAACGAAGGACTAGCGGGAGTCTACGAGCAGTACTTC
CDR3aa: CASSLNEGLAGVYEQYF
d_gene: TRBD2
v_gene: TRBV4-1
j_gene: TRBJ2-7
abundance: once

CDR3nt: TGTGCCAGCAGCCGGGGTACCACAGGGGGCGGTACTGAAGCTTTCTTT
CDR3aa: CASSRGTTGGGTEAFF
d_gene: TRBD1
v_gene: TRBV11-2
j_gene: TRBJ1-1
abundance: NA

CDR3nt: TGTGCCAGCAGCCGAACAGGGTCGTATGAGCAGTTCTTC
CDR3aa: CASSRTGSYEQFF
d_gene: NA
v_gene: TRBV3-1/TRBV3-2
j_gene: TRBJ2-1
abundance: few

CDR3nt: TGTGCCAGCAGCTTAGGAGGGAGTAGGTCAGATACGCAGTATTTT
CDR3aa: CASSLGGSRSDTQYF
d_gene: NA
v_gene: TRBV7-2
j_gene: TRBJ2-3
abundance: NA

CDR3nt: TGTGCCAGCAGCTCGAACCGGGACAGGCATAACACCGGGGAGCTGTTTTTT
CDR3aa: CASSSNRDRHNTGELFF
d_gene: TRBD1
v_gene: TRBV5-4
j_gene: TRBJ2-2
abundance: NA

CDR3nt: TGTGCCACCAGCGCGGACAAGGGTCAAAATTCACCCCTCCACTTT
CDR3aa: CATSADKGQNSPLHF
d_gene: NA
v_gene: TRBV15
j_gene: TRBJ1-6
abundance: many

CDR3nt: TGTGCCAGTAGTACTTTTATGTATGGCTACACCTTC
CDR3aa: CASSTFMYGYTF
d_gene: NA
v_gene: TRBV19
j_gene: TRBJ1-2
abundance: NA

CDR3nt: TGCGCCAGCAGCTTTTCTAGCGGGCTTGCCTCGGGAGAGCAGTACTTC
CDR3aa: CASSFSSGLASGEQYF
d_gene: TRBD2
v_gene: TRBV5-1
j_gene: TRBJ2-7
abundance: NA

CDR3nt: TGTGCCAGCAGTGATGCCGCTAGCGGAGTCTACGAGCAGTACTTC
CDR3aa: CASSDAASGVYEQYF
d_gene: TRBD2
v_gene: TRBV25-1
j_gene: TRBJ2-7
abundance: NA

CDR3nt: TGTGCCAGCAGCCGGACTAGCGGGGGGTCCCTTTTAGCCAAAAACATTCAGTACTTC
CDR3aa: CASSRTSGGSLLAKNIQYF
d_gene: TRBD2
v_gene: TRBV27
j_gene: TRBJ2-4
abundance: NA

CDR3nt: TGCGCCAGCAGCCAAGCTACAACGGGGTCAAATTCACCCCTCCACTTT
CDR3aa: CASSQATTGSNSPLHF
d_gene: NA
v_gene: TRBV4-1
j_gene: TRBJ1-6
abundance: NA

CDR3nt: TGTGCCAGTAAACCAGGGGGCTCAGCAGATACGCAGTATTTT
CDR3aa: CASKPGGSADTQYF
d_gene: TRBD1
v_gene: TRBV19
j_gene: TRBJ2-3
abundance: NA

CDR3nt: TGTGCCAGCTCACGGGGACAGCCCGGCCAGCCCCAGCATTTT
CDR3aa: CASSRGQPGQPQHF
d_gene: TRBD1
v_gene: TRBV18
j_gene: TRBJ1-5
abundance: once

CDR3nt: TGTGCCAGCTCACCTCGACAGACAGGGTCCGGGGAGCTGTTTTTT
CDR3aa: CASSPRQTGSGELFF
d_gene: TRBD1
v_gene: TRBV18
j_gene: TRBJ2-2
abundance: NA

CDR3nt: TGTGCCAGCAGCTATACTAGCGGCTCCTACAATGAGCAGTTCTTC
CDR3aa: CASSYTSGSYNEQFF
d_gene: TRBD2
v_gene: TRBV3-1/TRBV3-2
j_gene: TRBJ2-1
abundance: NA

CDR3nt: TGCGCCAGCAGGGAGGGAACCGGGGCCAACGTCCTGACTTTC
CDR3aa: CASREGTGANVLTF
d_gene: NA
v_gene: TRBV5-1
j_gene: TRBJ2-6
abundance: NA

CDR3nt: TGCGCCAGCAGCTTGGATCGCGGGGTCTCCTACGAGCAGTACTTC
CDR3aa: CASSLDRGVSYEQYF
d_gene: NA
v_gene: TRBV5-1
j_gene: TRBJ2-7
abundance: NA

CDR3nt: TGTGCCAGCAGTTACTCCGGAGCGAATACGCAGTATTTT
CDR3aa: CASSYSGANTQYF
d_gene: NA
v_gene: TRBV6-5
j_gene: TRBJ2-3
abundance: NA

CDR3nt: TGTGCCAGCAGCAAGCCCTACTACTACAATGAGCAGTTCTTC
CDR3aa: CASSKPYYYNEQFF
d_gene: NA
v_gene: TRBV27
j_gene: TRBJ2-1
abundance: NA

CDR3nt: TGTGCCAGCAGCCAATCAGTCGGGGGGTACGACGAGCAGTACTTC
CDR3aa: CASSQSVGGYDEQYF
d_gene: TRBD2
v_gene: TRBV4-2
j_gene: TRBJ2-7
abundance: NA

CDR3nt: TGTGCCATCAGTTTGATACAGTCTACAAGTACTGGCTACACCTTC
CDR3aa: CAISLIQSTSTGYTF
d_gene: NA
v_gene: TRBV10-3
j_gene: TRBJ1-2
abundance: once

CDR3nt: TGTGCCAGCAGTGACCCCGGGACAGGGTTAGGAAACACCATATATTTT
CDR3aa: CASSDPGTGLGNTIYF
d_gene: TRBD1
v_gene: TRBV25-1
j_gene: TRBJ1-3
abundance: NA

CDR3nt: TGTGCCAGCAGCTTAGACCCCGCAGGGGGCAGTAGGCAGTACTTC
CDR3aa: CASSLDPAGGSRQYF
d_gene: TRBD1
v_gene: TRBV11-2
j_gene: TRBJ2-7
abundance: once

CDR3nt: TGTGCCTGGAAAATTCCGAGGCAGCCCCAGCATTTT
CDR3aa: CAWKIPRQPQHF
d_gene: NA
v_gene: TRBV30
j_gene: TRBJ1-5
abundance: NA

CDR3nt: TGTGCCAGAAGCACTCACCTCCGGGACTATACGCAGTATTTT
CDR3aa: CARSTHLRDYTQYF
d_gene: NA
v_gene: TRBV5-3
j_gene: TRBJ2-3
abundance: NA

CDR3nt: TGTGCCAGCAGCCACGGACAGGGTGGCTCACCCCTCCACTTT
CDR3aa: CASSHGQGGSPLHF
d_gene: TRBD1
v_gene: TRBV3-1/TRBV3-2
j_gene: TRBJ1-6
abundance: NA

CDR3nt: TGTGCCAGCAGCAATGGGGTAGGGAGGTCTTATAGCAATCAGCCCCAGCATTTT
CDR3aa: CASSNGVGRSYSNQPQHF
d_gene: NA
v_gene: TRBV5-6
j_gene: TRBJ1-5
abundance: NA

CDR3nt: TGTGCCAGCAGGACTCCGAGTAAAATTGAAGCTTTCTTT
CDR3aa: CASRTPSKIEAFF
d_gene: NA
v_gene: TRBV12-3/TRBV12-4
j_gene: TRBJ1-1
abundance: NA

CDR3nt: TGCAGTGCTAGAGACGAGAAAGCTTTCTTT
CDR3aa: CSARDEKAFF
d_gene: NA
v_gene: TRBV20-1
j_gene: TRBJ1-1
abundance: NA

CDR3nt: TGTGCCAGCAGCTTAGATAACTACGAGCAGTACTTC
CDR3aa: CASSLDNYEQYF
d_gene: NA
v_gene: TRBV11-2
j_gene: TRBJ2-7
abundance: NA

CDR3nt: TGTGCCTGGAGTCCTTATGGGGGCGGGAACACTGAAGCTTTCTTT
CDR3aa: CAWSPYGGGNTEAFF
d_gene: NA
v_gene: TRBV30
j_gene: TRBJ1-1
abundance: few

CDR3nt: TGTGCCAGCAGCGTACCCGGGCAAGAGACCCAGTACTTC
CDR3aa: CASSVPGQETQYF
d_gene: NA
v_gene: TRBV9
j_gene: TRBJ2-5
abundance: NA

CDR3nt: TGCGCCAGCAGTGAGCTCCCAGATACGCAGTATTTT
CDR3aa: CASSELPDTQYF
d_gene: NA
v_gene: TRBV10-1
j_gene: TRBJ2-3
abundance: NA

CDR3nt: TGTGCCAGCAGCTTAGACAGGGGGAAGGATACGCAGTATTTT
CDR3aa: CASSLDRGKDTQYF
d_gene: TRBD1
v_gene: TRBV7-8
j_gene: TRBJ2-3
abundance: once

CDR3nt: TGTGCCAGCAGCCTTAGCGGGAGGGCCCCCTACGAGCAGTACTTC
CDR3aa: CASSLSGRAPYEQYF
d_gene: TRBD2
v_gene: TRBV3-1/TRBV3-2
j_gene: TRBJ2-7
abundance: NA

CDR3nt: TGTGCCAGCAGCCTAAGGTCGACAGGGTTCGACTACAATGAGCAGTTCTTC
CDR3aa: CASSLRSTGFDYNEQFF
d_gene: TRBD1
v_gene: TRBV7-3
j_gene: TRBJ2-1
abundance: NA